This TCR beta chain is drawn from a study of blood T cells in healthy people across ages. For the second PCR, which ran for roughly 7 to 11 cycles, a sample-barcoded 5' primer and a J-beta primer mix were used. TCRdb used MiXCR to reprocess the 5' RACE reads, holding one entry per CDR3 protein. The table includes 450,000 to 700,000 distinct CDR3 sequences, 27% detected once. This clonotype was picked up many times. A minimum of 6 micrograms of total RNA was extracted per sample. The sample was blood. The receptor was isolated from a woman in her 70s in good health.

The CDR3 region is CASSLMGGLRGDTQYF. The CDR3 DNA is TGTGCCAGCAGCTTAATGGGGGGACTACGGGGGGATACGCAGTATTTT. V gene TRBV7-2 combines with J gene TRBJ2-3, with TRBD2 matching over 7 bases. Germline V lookup: CDR1 SGHTA, CDR2 FQGNSA. The V and J ends lost 2 bases and 6 bases, in that order; junction bases with no gene match: 11. The CDR3 length is 16 residues.